This T cell receptor beta chain was sequenced in a study of human T cells and chemical hapten exposure. Each cDNA molecule in the library carried unique molecular identifiers. TCRdb recomputed calls from the RACE reads with MiXCR, one row per CDR3 protein. The data show about 82,000 distinct CDR3 sequences, around 13% seen once. Remarks on this clonotype: Its antigen is not known.

Study results and caveats: The study found that DPC sensitization did not change TCRs above 1 in 1000 frequency. Having alopecia, the donors may differ immunologically from healthy people.

The ends were cut back, 3 bases at V and 0 bases at J, with 6 bases in the middle. Per germline, CDR1 KGHSH and CDR2 LQKENI. CDR3 length: 14 amino acids. Documented time point: patch test 3, about 24 weeks after DPC sensitization. Treatment specified: therapeutic diphenylcyclopropenone sensitization with weekly scalp DPC. The authors' total RNA extraction used unfractionated whole blood. This clonotype was obtained from a woman aged 45-59 years with alopecia areata. Some clones in this sample may be carry-over from other donors' samples. This specimen consisted of whole blood, obtained in connection with sensitization to the hapten diphenylcyclopropenone (DPC). The rearrangement joins TRBV18 to TRBJ1-3; no clear D gene. CDR3 amino acids: CASSPLDSGNTIYF. DNA of the CDR3: TGTGCCAGCTCACCCCTAGACTCTGGAAACACCATATATTTT. The whole variable domain, filled in from reference TRBV18 and TRBJ1-3, reads NAGVMQNPRHLVRRRGQEARLRCSPMKGHSHVYWYRQLPEEGLKFMVYLQKENIIDESGMPKERFSAEFPKEGPSILRIQQVVRGDSAAYFCASSPLDSGNTIYFGEGSWLTVV.